The 18 T cell receptor beta chains in this list originate from one sample, sequenced in a study of T cells in Graves' hyperthyroidism and ophthalmopathy. Researchers took RNA transcripts and amplified the TCR beta CDR3 regions from them. Initially, a first-round RT-PCR of the TCR CDR3 employed the HTBI primer set. TCRdb used MiXCR to reprocess the multiplex PCR reads, holding one entry per CDR3 protein. The sample shows 530,000 or so distinct CDR3 sequences, less than 25% of them seen only once. The source material was blood. Source of these receptors: a woman aged 30 to 39 with Graves' ophthalmopathy.

This clonotype was recorded at least ten times. The chain combines TRBV2 with TRBJ2-7; 8 nucleotides align to TRBD2. V shed 2 bases and J 7 bases; nucleotides not matched to a gene: 7. Germline CDR1 SNHLY, CDR2 FYNNEI. The CDR3 totals 14 residues. The CDR3 DNA sequence: TGTGCCAGCAGTGAACTCGGGGGGGCGGGGGAGCAGTACTTC. Translating gives CASSELGGAGEQYF.

Ten or more counts support this clonotype. The V gene is TRBV11-2, the J gene TRBJ2-6, with 7 bases aligning to TRBD2. After removal of 5 bases from V and 0 bases from J, the junction contained 13 bases not matched to a gene. CDR3 length: 19 residues. Germline V lookup: CDR1 SGHAT, CDR2 FQNNGV. CDR3 residues: CASSPYLLRGSSGANVLTF. As DNA, the CDR3 is TGTGCCAGCAGCCCTTACCTATTGCGGGGGAGCTCTGGGGCCAACGTCCTGACTTTC.

This clonotype came up many times. CDR3 sequence reads: CASSLSDGMIYGYTF. The CDR3 DNA reads as TGTGCCAGCAGTCTGAGTGACGGGATGATATATGGCTACACCTTC. The chain uses TRBV12-3 or TRBV12-4 and TRBJ1-2; D ambiguous. V dropped 5 bases and J dropped 5 bases, with 18 bases sitting between them. The CDR3 runs 15 residues.

There are many counts of this clonotype. The chain uses TRBV12-3 or TRBV12-4 and TRBJ1-2; D unclear. This CDR3 spans 15 amino acids. The V end lost 2 bases, the J end lost 4 bases, and 14 bases lay between the germline ends. The CDR3 DNA follows: TGTGCCAGCAGTTTACAGGCTACTCTATCCTATGGCTACACCTTC. Its protein is CASSLQATLSYGYTF.

This clonotype has a count of ten or more. CDR3 in DNA: TGTGCCAGCAGTACTCCCCGGACTGGGAACACTGAAGCTTTCTTT. Translating it yields CASSTPRTGNTEAFF. This sequence joins TRBV6-2 or TRBV6-3 and TRBJ1-1; D unclear. The CDR3 has 15 amino acids. The germline V and J ends were trimmed by 5 bases and 1 base, with 14 bases remaining between them. CDR1 and CDR2 (germline): MNHEY, SVGEGT.

This clonotype was recorded a few times. The rearrangement joins TRBV11-1 to TRBJ1-1; no firm D call. CDR3 length equals 15 residues. Trimming removed 5 bases from V and 2 bases from J, with 15 bases in between. Germline values: CDR1 SGHAT, CDR2 FQDESV (reference sequence). In DNA form, the CDR3 reads TGTGCCAGCAGCCTTCTGCTGGGAGAAAACACTGAAGCTTTCTTT. Its protein is CASSLLLGENTEAFF.

Remarks on this clonotype: With a much larger clone just one base away, this may be a read error. The chain has TRBV6-1 and TRBJ2-7; TRBD1 matches at 8 bases. The CDR3 contains 13 residues. Germline V lookup: CDR1 MNHNS, CDR2 SASEGT. V was clipped by 7 bases and J by 2 bases; unmatched bases: 4. The CDR3 spells CASIRTGTYEQYF. CDR3 coding DNA: TGTGCCAGCATCCGGACAGGGACCTACGAGCAGTACTTC.

The chain links TRBV4-2 to TRBJ1-1; TRBD1 might be the D (5 bases). The V gene's germline CDR1 is LGHNA and CDR2 YNFKEQ. Between the trimmed V and J ends, which lost 0 bases and 6 bases, there was a span of 14 bases. The CDR3 spans 15 residues. The CDR3 is CASSQDIRRDSEAFF. Written as DNA, the CDR3 is TGTGCCAGCAGCCAAGATATTCGGAGGGACTCTGAAGCTTTCTTT.

V usage is TRBV14 and J usage is TRBJ2-5, with D perhaps matching TRBD2 (6 bases). Trimming removed 2 bases at V and 4 bases at J, with 14 bases between. Germline V CDR1 and CDR2: SGHDN, FVKESK. The CDR3 length is 15 residues. The CDR3 nucleotides are TGTGCCAGCAGCCAACGCGCCGGGAGTGGAGAGACCCAGTACTTC. It is translated as CASSQRAGSGETQYF.

This clonotype was counted only a few times. The rearrangement links TRBV15 to TRBJ2-2; D remains unclear. The CDR3 has 12 residues. V was shortened by 3 bases and J by 6 bases, with 5 bases between the two germline ends. From germline, CDR1 is LNHNV and CDR2 YYDKDF (reference sequence). The chain's CDR3 is CATSRHPGELFF. CDR3 DNA: TGTGCCACCAGCAGGCATCCCGGGGAGCTGTTTTTT.

This clonotype was observed at least ten times. The chain recombines TRBV2 with TRBJ2-7; D tentatively fits TRBD1 or TRBD2 (5 bases each). CDR1 and CDR2 (germline): SNHLY, FYNNEI. The V gene lost 3 bases and the J gene lost 0 bases, with 15 bases spanning the gap. This CDR3 contains 16 residues. DNA of the CDR3: TGTGCCAGCAGTGATGTTTGGGACCCGAGCTCCTACGAGCAGTACTTC. Translation gives CASSDVWDPSSYEQYF.

In this sample, this clonotype turned up once. This chain connects TRBV20-1 to TRBJ1-1, with D possibly matching TRBD1 (6 bases). Trimming shortened V by 6 bases and J by 6 bases, and 14 bases separated the two germline ends. The germline CDR1 and CDR2 sequences are DFQATT and SNEGSKA (reference sequence). The CDR3 is made up of 12 amino acids. The CDR3 nucleotides are TGCAGTGCCGAAGGACAGATCGCTGAAGCTTTCTTT. Translation: CSAEGQIAEAFF.

This clonotype was detected many times. The chain couples TRBV2 to TRBJ1-2; 7 nucleotides agree with TRBD1. Germline CDR1 reads SNHLY; CDR2 reads FYNNEI. J gave up 8 bases and V 2 bases, and 5 bases lay outside the gene matches. There are 13 residues in the CDR3. The CDR3 coding sequence is TGTGCCAGCAGTGAAATTTCAGGGGGAGGCTACACCTTC. Translation gives CASSEISGGGYTF.

There are many counts of this clonotype. The genes are TRBV27 and TRBJ2-7, with D uncertain. The germline V gene encodes CDR1 MNHEY and CDR2 SMNVEV (reference sequence). CDR3 size: 13 residues. V was shortened by 3 bases and J by 0 bases, with 6 bases between the two germline ends. The CDR3 sequence is CASSFQSSYEQYF. In nucleotides, the CDR3 is TGTGCCAGCAGTTTCCAGAGCTCCTACGAGCAGTACTTC.

This chain uses TRBV28 with TRBJ2-7, with TRBD2 identical over 9 bases. Germline trimming cut 6 bases from V and 1 base from J; bases unmatched to any gene: 10. In germline, CDR1 is MDHEN, CDR2 SYDVKM. This CDR3 has 16 residues. This CDR3 reads CASRTLRGGPSYEQYF. The CDR3 region has the DNA TGTGCCAGCAGAACATTGCGGGGGGGCCCTTCCTACGAGCAGTACTTC.

The CDR3 DNA reads TGTGCCAGCAGTTACCACAGGGAGAACGGCTACACCTTC. This codes for CASSYHRENGYTF. The rearrangement joins TRBV6-5 to TRBJ1-2; a possible D gene is TRBD1 (6 bases). The CDR3 has 13 amino acids. V lost 2 bases and J 8 bases, leaving 12 bases between the germline ends. Germline lookup yields CDR1 MNHEY and CDR2 SVGAGI.

This CDR3 is CASSDPSGRTHEQYF. CDR3 sequence (DNA): TGTGCCAGCAGCGACCCCAGCGGGAGGACCCACGAGCAGTACTTC. V is TRBV6-2 or TRBV6-3 and J is TRBJ2-7; the match to TRBD2 covers 9 bases. In germline, CDR1 is MNHEY, CDR2 SVGEGT. This CDR3 spans 15 amino acids. J gave up 5 bases and V 6 bases, and 11 bases lay outside the gene matches.

This clonotype was observed many times. This chain joins TRBV7-9 and TRBJ2-7, with TRBD1 identical over 8 bases. V lost 1 base to trimming and J lost 4 bases; unmatched junction nucleotides: 3. Looked up from germline, CDR1 is SEHNR and CDR2 is FQNEAQ (reference sequence). There are 14 residues in the CDR3. The DNA for the CDR3 is TGTGCCAGCAGCTTAGAGGACAGGGTGTACGAGCAGTACTTC. Translation gives CASSLEDRVYEQYF.